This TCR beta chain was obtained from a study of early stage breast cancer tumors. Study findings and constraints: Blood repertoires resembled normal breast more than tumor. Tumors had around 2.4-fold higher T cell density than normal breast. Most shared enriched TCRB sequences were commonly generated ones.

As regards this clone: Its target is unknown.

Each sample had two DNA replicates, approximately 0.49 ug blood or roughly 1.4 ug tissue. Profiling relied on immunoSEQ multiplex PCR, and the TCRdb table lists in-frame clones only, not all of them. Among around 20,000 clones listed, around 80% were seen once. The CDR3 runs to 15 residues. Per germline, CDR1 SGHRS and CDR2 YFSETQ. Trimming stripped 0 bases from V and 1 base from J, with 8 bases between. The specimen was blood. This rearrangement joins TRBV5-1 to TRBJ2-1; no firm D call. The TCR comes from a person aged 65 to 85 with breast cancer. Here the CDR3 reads CASSLGSRSYNEQFF. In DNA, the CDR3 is TGCGCCAGCAGCTTGGGGTCTAGGTCCTACAATGAGCAGTTCTTC.